This TCR beta chain was sequenced for a study of T cell repertoires in cytomegalovirus infection. CDR3 length: 15 residues. Losses at the gene ends were 5 bases for V and 5 bases for J; bases not matched to a gene: 8. Using its own MiXCR run on the reads, TCRdb lists one record per CDR3 protein. Seen here are roughly 990,000 distinct CDR3 sequences, around 32% observed once, and the top ten hold over 13%. Whole-study results and caveats: Cumulative frequency of public TCR beta families picked out carriers of CMV plus the relevant HLA.

This clonotype occurred many times. Its antigen is not identified. The receptor's source is a human donor in good health (CMV status not recorded). Some clones in this sample may be carry-over from other donors' samples. Material: cultured CD8+ T cells from PBMCs, obtained from culture after CMV antigen stimulation. The rearrangement joins TRBV12-3 or TRBV12-4 to TRBJ2-2; 7 positions match TRBD1. In nucleotides, the CDR3 is TGTGCCAGCAGTCCCGACAGGGAATGGACCGGGGAGCTGTTTTTT. Amino acids: CASSPDREWTGELFF.